This TCR beta chain was identified during a study of CD8 T cells in ankylosing spondylitis. 5'-RACE, quantitative and with molecular barcodes, yielded the TCR beta libraries. Via MiXCR, TCRdb re-called the 5' RACE reads, giving one row per CDR3 protein. The sample has tens of thousands of distinct CDR3 sequences; roughly 2.4% are singletons. At least ten counts were recorded for this clonotype. Its antigen is not identified. Study findings and constraints: Earlier studies detected some motif variants in reactive arthritis synovial fluid and blood. Matched ankylosing spondylitis synovial fluid reportedly showed significant enrichment of disease-linked clones. The study identified a TCR beta motif of roughly eight highly homologous variants that appeared characteristic of ankylosing spondylitis blood.

The ends were cut back, 1 base at V and 1 base at J, with 12 bases in the middle. This CDR3 has 15 residues. The germline V gene encodes CDR1 SGDLS and CDR2 YYNGEE. The specimen sequenced was blood, either unsorted or a sorted T cell fraction (not recorded which). The rearrangement joins TRBV9 to TRBJ2-7; D call uncertain. This receptor was identified in a female donor with ankylosing spondylitis or in good health (not recorded which). CDR3 sequence: CASSVNLERSYEQYF. As DNA, the CDR3 is TGTGCCAGCAGCGTAAACCTGGAAAGGTCCTACGAGCAGTACTTC.